Listed below are T cell receptor beta chains from one sample, sequenced in a study of T cells after yellow fever vaccination. TCRdb itself ran the 5' RACE reads through MiXCR, one entry per CDR3 protein. The repertoire holds 510,000 or so distinct CDR3 sequences, with about 19% as singletons. This specimen consisted of PBMCs, obtained 15 days after the yellow fever booster vaccination. All receptors come from a man aged 25 to 40 who received the YFV17D yellow fever vaccine. The conserved cysteine and the conserved F or W are not part of the CDR3 here. Only some rows state a clone size, as once, few, many or a class for expanded clones.

V gene,clone size,J gene,CDR3 protein
TRBV5-1,-,TRBJ2-3,ASSSSQFTDTQY
TRBV29-1,few,TRBJ2-3,SAHQGTDTQY
TRBV2,-,TRBJ2-1,ASSEPRTTGGRTSYVNEQF
TRBV15,-,TRBJ2-4,ATSRRQARGKNIQY
TRBV20-1,once,TRBJ2-5,SASLPRLPEQETQY
TRBV28,few,TRBJ2-2,ASSFEREVNGELF
TRBV7-9,few,TRBJ2-7,ASSRDGRPIAQY
TRBV4-2,few,TRBJ2-2,ASSQDPDRGAGELF
TRBV5-1,many,TRBJ2-7,ASSLWGEQY
TRBV7-2,-,TRBJ2-7,ASSLPGTEVEQY
TRBV20-1,few,TRBJ2-5,SARELQETQY
TRBV7-9,many,TRBJ2-1,ASSFAKEQGDYNEQF
TRBV18,-,TRBJ2-7,ASSPAGLAGGSYEQY
TRBV29-1,few,TRBJ2-5,SAAGPAETQY
TRBV20-1,few,TRBJ1-2,SARDPSDGRYGYT
TRBV25-1,few,TRBJ2-3,ASSHGGSTDTQY
TRBV6-5,few,TRBJ2-1,ASSYGTGLSNEQF
TRBV19,few,TRBJ2-2,ASMGQLSTGELF
TRBV20-1,few,TRBJ1-3,SARGQTGNTIY
TRBV29-1,few,TRBJ2-1,SVEPSRGGVVPYNEQF
TRBV6-1,-,TRBJ1-3,ASSEVRLNSGNTIY
TRBV7-2,few,TRBJ1-1,ASSLAVAGVRTEAF
TRBV30,-,TRBJ2-3,AWDRGSTDTQY
TRBV21-1,few,TRBJ1-6,ASSKVEGATYNSPLH
TRBV20-1,-,TRBJ2-2,SARNRDYLGELF
TRBV3-1,few,TRBJ2-5,ASSRTGAGETQY
TRBV7-3,-,TRBJ2-3,ASSLRQGLDTQY
TRBV28,-,TRBJ2-2,ASSSAAGRMNTGELF
TRBV29-1,few,TRBJ2-7,SAVGLAGSYEQY
TRBV11-2,few,TRBJ2-7,ASSPRTGVEDEQY
TRBV18,few,TRBJ2-5,ASSPASYQETQY
TRBV15,-,TRBJ2-1,ATSREGASGNEQF
TRBV19,-,TRBJ2-7,ASSIDGTGTRTYEQY
TRBV7-8,-,TRBJ2-7,ASSLGVAGSYEQY
TRBV3-1,-,TRBJ2-7,ASSQGVEGGGEQY
TRBV20-1,-,TRBJ2-7,SATDRGPPYEQY
TRBV12-3/TRBV12-4,few,TRBJ2-5,ASSFSRPQETQY
TRBV18,few,TRBJ2-2,ASSPSQDTGELF
TRBV20-1,few,TRBJ1-2,SASSTGVYGYT
TRBV29-1,many,TRBJ2-5,SADAGGVYQETQY
TRBV3-1,few,TRBJ1-2,ASSPTPTSYGYT
TRBV20-1,-,TRBJ1-6,SALTGRNSPLH
TRBV27,-,TRBJ2-3,ASSFKGIITDTQY
TRBV10-3,many,TRBJ2-5,AISGAGAVGGIKETQY
TRBV4-2,few,TRBJ2-1,ASSHRGSLAGANEQF
TRBV7-2,few,TRBJ2-3,ASSRSREVDTQY
TRBV4-3,few,TRBJ2-3,ASSPRDRGLTDTQY
TRBV5-4,-,TRBJ1-2,ASSLPRQPNGYT
TRBV5-1,few,TRBJ2-3,ASSLASSRRTDTQY
TRBV20-1,few,TRBJ2-1,SAPRSRHSYNEQF
TRBV24-1,-,TRBJ2-3,ATSSAGHADTQY
TRBV18,-,TRBJ2-6,ASYSTQGAGANVLT
TRBV6-1,few,TRBJ1-2,ASNMDRDSYGYT